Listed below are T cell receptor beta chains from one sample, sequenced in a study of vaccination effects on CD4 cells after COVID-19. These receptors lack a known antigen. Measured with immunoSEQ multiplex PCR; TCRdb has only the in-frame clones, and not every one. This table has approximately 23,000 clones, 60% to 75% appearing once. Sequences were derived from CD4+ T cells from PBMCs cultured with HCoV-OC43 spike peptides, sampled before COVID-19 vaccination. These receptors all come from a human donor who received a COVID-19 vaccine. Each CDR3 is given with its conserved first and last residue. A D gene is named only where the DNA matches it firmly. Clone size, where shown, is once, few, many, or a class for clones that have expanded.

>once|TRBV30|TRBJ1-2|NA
CAWNPSGWGGYTF
TGTGCCTGGAACCCAAGTGGGTGGGGTGGCTACACCTTC
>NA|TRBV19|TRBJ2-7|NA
CASAWETGYEQYF
TGTGCCAGTGCCTGGGAGACGGGCTACGAGCAGTACTTC
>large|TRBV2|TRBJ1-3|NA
CASLQGSGNTIYF
TGTGCCAGCCTACAGGGATCTGGAAACACCATATATTTT
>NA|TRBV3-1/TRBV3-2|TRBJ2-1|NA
CASSQNGGGEQFF
TGTGCCAGCAGCCAGAATGGCGGCGGGGAGCAGTTCTTC
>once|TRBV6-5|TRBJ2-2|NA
CASSLPLRELFF
TGTGCCAGCAGTTTACCGCTAAGGGAGCTGTTTTTT
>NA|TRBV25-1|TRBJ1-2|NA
CASSDSNYGYTF
TGTGCCAGCAGTGACTCGAACTATGGCTACACCTTC
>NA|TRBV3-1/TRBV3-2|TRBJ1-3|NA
CASSPMLVTSGNTIYF
TGTGCCAGCAGCCCCATGCTGGTGACCTCTGGAAACACCATATATTTT
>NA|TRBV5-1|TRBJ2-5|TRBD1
CASSWGTGAGETQYF
TGCGCCAGCAGCTGGGGGACAGGGGCGGGGGAGACCCAGTACTTC
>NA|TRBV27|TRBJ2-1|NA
CASSLGRSYNEQFF
TGTGCCAGCAGTTTAGGTAGGAGCTACAATGAGCAGTTCTTC
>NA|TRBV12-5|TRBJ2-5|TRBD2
CASGDRPPAGGGETQYF
TGTGCTAGTGGGGACAGGCCTCCAGCGGGAGGCGGGGAGACCCAGTACTTC
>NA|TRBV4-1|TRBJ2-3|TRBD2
CASSQESSRDGRAYTDTQYF
TGCGCCAGCAGCCAAGAATCCAGCAGGGACGGGAGGGCCTACACAGATACGCAGTATTTT
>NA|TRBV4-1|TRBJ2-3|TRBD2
CASSQEVLLAGSTDTQYF
TGCGCCAGCAGCCAAGAAGTCCTACTAGCGGGCAGCACAGATACGCAGTATTTT
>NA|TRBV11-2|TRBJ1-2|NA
CASSRGFGYTF
TGTGCCAGCAGCCGGGGCTTTGGCTACACCTTC
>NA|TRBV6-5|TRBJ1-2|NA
CASSREGGLDYGYTF
TGTGCCAGCAGCCGTGAGGGGGGACTGGACTATGGCTACACCTTC
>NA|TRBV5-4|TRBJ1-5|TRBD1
CASSMDRGVNQPQHF
TGTGCCAGCAGCATGGACAGGGGGGTAAATCAGCCCCAGCATTTT
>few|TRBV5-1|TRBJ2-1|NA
CASSLGTTSSEQFF
TGCGCCAGCAGCTTAGGGACGACCAGTAGTGAGCAGTTCTTC
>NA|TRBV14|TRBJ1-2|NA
CASSRRAQGIRSYGYTF
TGTGCCAGCAGCCGTCGGGCCCAGGGTATACGTAGCTATGGCTACACCTTC
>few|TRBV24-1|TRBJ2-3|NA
CATSGDTDTQYF
TGTGCCACCAGTGGGGATACAGATACGCAGTATTTT
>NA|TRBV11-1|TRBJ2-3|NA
CASSLDQDTQYF
TGTGCCAGCAGCTTGGACCAAGATACGCAGTATTTT
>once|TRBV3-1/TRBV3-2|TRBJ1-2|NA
CASSQAGAVLYGYTF
TGTGCCAGCAGCCAGGCCGGGGCGGTACTGTATGGCTACACCTTC
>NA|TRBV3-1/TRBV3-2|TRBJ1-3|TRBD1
CASSQGTGVYGNTIYF
TGTGCCAGCAGCCAAGGGACAGGGGTGTACGGAAACACCATATATTTT
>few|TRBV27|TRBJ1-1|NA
CATRTMGMGEAFF
TGTGCCACCAGAACTATGGGTATGGGTGAAGCTTTCTTT
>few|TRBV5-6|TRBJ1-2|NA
CASSLSAGGYTF
TGTGCCAGCAGCTTATCAGCAGGTGGCTACACCTTC
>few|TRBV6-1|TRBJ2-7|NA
CASFTPGTNYEQYF
TGTGCCAGCTTCACCCCGGGAACGAACTACGAGCAGTACTTC
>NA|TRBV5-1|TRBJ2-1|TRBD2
CASSPLSAGEGSSYNEQFF
TGCGCCAGCAGCCCGTTGTCAGCGGGAGAGGGGTCCTCCTACAATGAGCAGTTCTTC
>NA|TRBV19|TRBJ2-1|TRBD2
CASSIASSGGYNEQFF
TGTGCCAGTAGTATAGCGAGTAGCGGGGGGTACAATGAGCAGTTCTTC
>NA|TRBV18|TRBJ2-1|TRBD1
CASSPGNGQGLNEQFF
TGTGCCAGCTCACCAGGCAATGGACAGGGGTTAAATGAGCAGTTCTTC